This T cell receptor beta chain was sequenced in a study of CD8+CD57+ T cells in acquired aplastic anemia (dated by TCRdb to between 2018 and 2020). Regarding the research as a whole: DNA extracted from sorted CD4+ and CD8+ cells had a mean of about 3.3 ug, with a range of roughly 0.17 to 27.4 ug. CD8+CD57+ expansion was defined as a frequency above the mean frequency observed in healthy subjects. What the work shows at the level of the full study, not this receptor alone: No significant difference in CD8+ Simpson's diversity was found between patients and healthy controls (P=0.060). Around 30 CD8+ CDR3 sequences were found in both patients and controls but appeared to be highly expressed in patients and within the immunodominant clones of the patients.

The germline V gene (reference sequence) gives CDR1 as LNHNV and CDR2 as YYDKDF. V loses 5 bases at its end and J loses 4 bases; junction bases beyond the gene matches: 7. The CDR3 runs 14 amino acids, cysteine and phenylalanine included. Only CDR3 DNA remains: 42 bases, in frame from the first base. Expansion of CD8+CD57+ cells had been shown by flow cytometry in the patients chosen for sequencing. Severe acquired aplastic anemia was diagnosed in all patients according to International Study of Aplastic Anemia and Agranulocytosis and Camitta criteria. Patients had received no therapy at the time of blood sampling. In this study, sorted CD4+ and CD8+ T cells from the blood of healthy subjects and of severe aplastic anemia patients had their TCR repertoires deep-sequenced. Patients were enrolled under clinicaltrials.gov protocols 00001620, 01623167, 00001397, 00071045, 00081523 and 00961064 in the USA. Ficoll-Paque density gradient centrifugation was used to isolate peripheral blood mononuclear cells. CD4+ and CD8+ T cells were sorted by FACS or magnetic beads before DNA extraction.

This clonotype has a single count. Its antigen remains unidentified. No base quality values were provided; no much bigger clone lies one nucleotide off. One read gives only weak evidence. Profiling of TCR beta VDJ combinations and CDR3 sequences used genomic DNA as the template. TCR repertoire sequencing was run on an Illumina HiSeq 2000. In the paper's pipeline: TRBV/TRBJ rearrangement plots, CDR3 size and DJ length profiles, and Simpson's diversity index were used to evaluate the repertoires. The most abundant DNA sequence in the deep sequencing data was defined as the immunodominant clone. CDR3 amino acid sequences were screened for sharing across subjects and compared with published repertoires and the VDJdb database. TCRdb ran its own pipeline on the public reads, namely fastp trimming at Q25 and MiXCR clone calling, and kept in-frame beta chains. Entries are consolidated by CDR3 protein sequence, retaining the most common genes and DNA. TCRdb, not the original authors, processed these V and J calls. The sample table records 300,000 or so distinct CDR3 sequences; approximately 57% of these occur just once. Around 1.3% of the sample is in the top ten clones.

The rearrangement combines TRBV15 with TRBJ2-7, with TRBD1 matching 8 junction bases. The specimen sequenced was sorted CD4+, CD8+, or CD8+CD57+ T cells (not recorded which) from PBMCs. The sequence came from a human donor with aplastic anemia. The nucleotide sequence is TGTGCCACCAGCGGACAGGGAAATTATTACGAGCAGTACTTC. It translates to CATSGQGNYYEQYF.